The TCR beta chain under discussion was sequenced for a study of radiation and T cells in renal cell carcinoma. On the study more broadly: Nephrectomy followed 15 Gy stereotactic body radiation by 4 weeks.

Sequenced by immunoSEQ multiplex PCR; TCRdb stores in-frame clones only, minus some. The sample consists of roughly 120,000 clones, approximately 80% of them appearing once. The germline gives CDR1 LNHNV, CDR2 YYDKDF (reference sequence). V shed 3 bases and J shed 2 bases, with 18 bases lying between them. The CDR3 extends over 17 amino acids. Indicated time point: blood 2 weeks post-SBRT. The treatment here: 15 Gy SBRT to primary tumor, nephrectomy 4 weeks later. Radiation-treated patients gave blood at baseline, week 2 and week 4. This clone was seen a single time. Its specificity is not known. General study findings and limits: In blood, top tumor clones expanded by 2 weeks, shrinking by 4.

The source of this sequence is a woman aged 55-70 years with renal cell carcinoma. The J gene is TRBJ2-3, the V gene TRBV15, with D maybe TRBD2 (6 bases). The sample was blood, taken from a patient whose treatment included radiotherapy and nephrectomy. CDR3 coding DNA: TGTGCCACCAGCAGTCCCACTCAAGGCGGGACCACAGATACGCAGTATTTT. This translates into CATSSPTQGGTTDTQYF.